What follows is one T cell receptor beta chain and its context. No antigen is known for it. Assay: immunoSEQ multiplex PCR; the TCRdb copy retains only in-frame clones and omits some. Among about 130,000 clones, roughly 85% were seen once, and the ten largest hold about 3%. Time point reported: baseline pretreatment blood. The treatment denotes: 15 Gy SBRT to primary tumor, nephrectomy 4 weeks later. Blood was sampled at baseline, 2 weeks and 4 weeks after SBRT. This entry is derived from a study of radiation and T cells in renal cell carcinoma. The CDR3 runs 15 residues. Germline V gives CDR1 ENHRY, CDR2 SYGVKD. V was shortened by 6 bases and J by 0 bases, with 14 bases between the two germline ends. Study results and limitations: From baseline, blood top tumor clonotypes peaked at 2 weeks post-radiation. Without pretreatment biopsies, baseline tumor clonotype presence was undetermined.

The starting material was blood, obtained from a patient whose treatment included radiotherapy and nephrectomy. The chain uses TRBV10-3 and TRBJ1-1, with D unclear. This receptor was taken from a woman aged 60 to 75 with renal cell carcinoma. The CDR3 protein is CAISPDGGMNTEAFF. The CDR3 coding sequence is TGTGCCATCAGCCCCGATGGAGGGATGAACACTGAAGCTTTCTTT.